What follows is one TCR beta chain and its context. Assay: immunoSEQ multiplex PCR; the TCRdb copy retains only in-frame clones and omits some. The data show around 260,000 clones, 84% seen once. This specimen comes from a study of blood T cell repertoires in COVID-19. This CDR3 is 14 amino acids long. V shed 6 bases and J 0 bases; nucleotides not matched to a gene: 4. CDR1 and CDR2 (germline): ENHRY, SYGVKD. The J gene is TRBJ2-7, the V gene TRBV10-3, with 8 nucleotides matching TRBD2. The clonotype originates from a man in his sixties with acute or convalescent COVID-19. Sequencing used peripheral blood. The CDR3 region is CAIRGLVGSYEQYF. DNA for the CDR3: TGTGCCATCAGGGGACTAGTCGGCTCCTACGAGCAGTACTTC.